This T cell receptor beta chain appears in the sequencing data of a study of graft-versus-host responses after intestinal transplantation. Study conclusions and caveats: HvG clone declines early post-transplant were associated with peak circulating GvH levels. Detected in recipient marrow were GvH clones, some of which were first observed in ileum or blood.

This table comes from immunoSEQ multiplex PCR, and its TCRdb copy is limited to in-frame clones, with some not included. The sample holds over 14,000 clones; over 85% are singletons and the top ten take roughly 0.71%. This clone was counted a few times. Antigen: not known. Per the germline V gene, CDR1 is SGHVS and CDR2 is FNYEAQ. The CDR3 is made up of 16 amino acids. The V segment lost 4 bases and the J segment 2 bases; nucleotides outside the gene matches: 4. This receptor was identified in a human patient who received an intestinal transplant, so some T cells may come from the graft donor. The rearrangement links TRBV7-6 to TRBJ2-3; TRBD2 matches at 12 bases. The source material was PBMCs, sampled 9 days after transplant. CDR3 residues: CASSSGLAGNTDTQYF. The CDR3 DNA is TGTGCCAGCAGCTCCGGACTAGCGGGGAACACAGATACGCAGTATTTT.